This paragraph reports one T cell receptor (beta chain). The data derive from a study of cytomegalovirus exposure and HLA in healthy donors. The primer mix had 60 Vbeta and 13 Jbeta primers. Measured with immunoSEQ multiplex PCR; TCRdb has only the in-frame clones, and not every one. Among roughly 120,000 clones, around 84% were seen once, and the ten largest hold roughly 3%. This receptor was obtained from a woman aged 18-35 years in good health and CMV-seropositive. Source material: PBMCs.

CDR3 region: CAWAGLGGVNTDTQYF. The CDR3 nucleotides read TGTGCCTGGGCCGGCCTAGGAGGTGTGAACACAGATACGCAGTATTTT. This sequence joins TRBV30 and TRBJ2-3, with D possibly TRBD2 on 5 matching bases. Germline CDR1 reads GTSNPN; CDR2 reads SVGIG (reference sequence). This CDR3 contains 16 residues. Deletions cut 5 bases from V and 2 bases from J, with 20 bases between.